These T cell receptor beta chains were read from a single sample in a study of shared clonotypes between healthy human individuals. The repertoire was sequenced with immunoSEQ multiplex PCR; TCRdb's copy has only in-frame clones and lacks some. The table shows 2 million to 2.5 million clones, with 90% to 96% occurring only once. The sample taken for sequencing was naive CD4+ T cells sorted from blood. These receptors were obtained from a man aged 18 to 35 in good health. CDR3s include the opening cysteine and the closing phenylalanine or tryptophan. The D gene is left open where the match is weak. Clone size appears in some rows only: once, few, many, or a class for an expanded clone.

clone_size d_call j_call v_call cdr3_nt cdr3_aa
- TRBD2 TRBJ2-7 TRBV19 TGTGCCAGTAGTATTTCACTAGCGGGAGACGAGCAGTACTTC CASSISLAGDEQYF
- - TRBJ2-1 TRBV29-1 TGCAGCGTTGAAGACGGGAGCGGGGAGCAGTTCTTC CSVEDGSGEQFF
once TRBD1 TRBJ2-7 TRBV5-4 TGTGCCAGCAGCCGCCATACAGGGGTCTACGAGCAGTACTTC CASSRHTGVYEQYF
- - TRBJ1-1 TRBV15 TGTGCCACCAGCAGATGGGGAATGGCGACGGGCACTGAAGCTTTCTTT CATSRWGMATGTEAFF
- TRBD2 TRBJ2-2 TRBV5-1 TGCGCCAGCAGCTTGGATCTTACTAGCGGGAGTCCCGGGGAGCTGTTTTTT CASSLDLTSGSPGELFF
- TRBD2 TRBJ2-1 TRBV5-4 TGTGCCAGCAGTTATAGCGGGAGGGCTTACAATGAGCAGTTCTTC CASSYSGRAYNEQFF
few TRBD1 TRBJ1-6 TRBV19 TGTGCCAGTAGTACCATTGGGACAGGGAATAATTCACCCCTCCACTTT CASSTIGTGNNSPLHF
- - TRBJ2-7 TRBV4-3 TGCGCCAGCAGCCAAGAAGTCAGGGTCTACGAGCAGTACTTC CASSQEVRVYEQYF
- TRBD2 TRBJ2-3 TRBV4-1 TGCGCCAGCAGGCGGGAGGCGGGGGTGAGCACAGATACGCAGTATTTT CASRREAGVSTDTQYF
- - TRBJ1-1 TRBV29-1 TGCAGCTTCAGGGAGGGTTACACTGAAGCTTTCTTT CSFREGYTEAFF
- - TRBJ2-7 TRBV6-1 TGTGCCAGCAGTGGGGGGGCGAGAGGGGCTGAAATACGCGAGCAGTACTTC CASSGGARGAEIREQYF
- - TRBJ1-5 TRBV7-2 TGTGCCAGCAGCTTAGGCAGGGCTGACCAGCCCCAGCATTTT CASSLGRADQPQHF
once - TRBJ1-6 TRBV6-5 TGTGCCAGCAGTTACCTTGAGGCGGGGGCCTCACCCCTCCACTTT CASSYLEAGASPLHF
- TRBD2 TRBJ2-1 TRBV7-2 TGTGCCAGCAGCTCAAGACTAGCGGGAGGGGTGAATGAGCAGTTCTTC CASSSRLAGGVNEQFF
- - TRBJ1-4 TRBV7-2 TGTGCCAGCACTCAGAGCCCAACTAATGAAAAACTGTTTTTT CASTQSPTNEKLFF
- - TRBJ2-7 TRBV4-1 TGCGCCAGCAGCCCCCTGGGAACCTACGAGCAGTACTTC CASSPLGTYEQYF